One and the same sample provided the 6 T cell receptor beta chains below, sequenced in a study of blood T cell repertoires in COVID-19. Sequenced by immunoSEQ multiplex PCR; TCRdb stores in-frame clones only, minus some. The repertoire includes 60,000 to 65,000 clones, around 85% of them detected once, and over 20% sits in the top ten. Sequenced sample: peripheral blood. The receptors derive from a woman aged 80 or older with active or convalescent COVID-19.

The rearrangement uses TRBV5-1 and TRBJ1-2; 9 bases agree with TRBD1. The trim removed 4 bases at V and 1 base at J, leaving 8 bases unmatched. Germline CDR1 is SGHRS and CDR2 is YFSETQ. The CDR3 length is 16 residues. The CDR3 spells CASSRTGQGGNYGYTF. The CDR3 DNA sequence: TGCGCCAGCAGCCGTACGGGACAGGGAGGTAACTATGGCTACACCTTC.

This clone was seen repeatedly, ten times or more. The chain recombines TRBV5-6 with TRBJ1-2; TRBD1 is a possible D gene (6 bases). Germline V CDR1 and CDR2: SGHDT, YYEEEE. There are 13 residues in the CDR3. V dropped 0 bases and J dropped 8 bases, with 11 bases sitting between them. The CDR3 DNA reads TGTGCCAGCAGCTTGGACAGGGCTAAAGGCTACACCTTC. Residues: CASSLDRAKGYTF.

The V gene is TRBV3-1 (or the pseudogene TRBV3-2), the J gene TRBJ1-4, with 9 bases fitting TRBD1. After removal of 3 bases from V and 6 bases from J, the junction contained 8 bases not matched to a gene. CDR3 size: 16 residues. Looked up from germline, CDR1 is LGHDT and CDR2 is YNNKEL (reference sequence). Here the CDR3 DNA reads TGTGCCAGCAGCCAGACCTCCGGGACAGGGCATGAAAAACTGTTTTTT. As protein: CASSQTSGTGHEKLFF.

The chain links TRBV19 to TRBJ2-2; TRBD1 aligns across 7 bases. Per germline, CDR1 LNHDA and CDR2 SQIVND (reference sequence). V lost 6 bases and J lost 6; bases outside the gene matches: 10. The CDR3 runs 15 residues. The CDR3 nucleotides are TGTGCCAGTAGGAAGCTGACAGGGACCGCCGGGGAGCTGTTTTTT. Its translation: CASRKLTGTAGELFF.

This clone was counted only a few times. V gene TRBV6-5 combines with J gene TRBJ1-1; 8 positions match TRBD1. Germline loops: CDR1 MNHEY, CDR2 SVGAGI. The CDR3 sequence is 14 residues long. Trimming took 5 bases from V and 6 from J; bases not matched to a gene: 8. The CDR3 reads CASSRDRSGAEAFF. The CDR3 region has the DNA TGTGCCAGCAGTAGGGACAGGTCGGGCGCTGAAGCTTTCTTT.

The CDR3 nucleotides read TGCAGCGTGGGGTTAGGGGGGGACACCGGGGAGCTGTTTTTT. Its translation is CSVGLGGDTGELFF. V usage is TRBV29-1 and J usage is TRBJ2-2; D is possibly TRBD2 (7 bases). CDR3 length: 14 amino acids. The V gene lost 6 bases and the J gene lost 3 bases, with 14 bases spanning the gap. The germline V gene has CDR1 SQVTM and CDR2 ANQGSEA.